One and the same sample provided the 26 T cell receptor beta chains below, sequenced in a study of blood T cell repertoires in COVID-19. Generated by immunoSEQ multiplex PCR, the TCRdb table keeps only in-frame clones and is missing some. The data hold a few hundred thousand clones, with less than 90% observed a single time. The sample was PBMCs or T cells enriched from blood (not recorded which). The origin of the receptors is a woman aged 25 to 39 who had recovered from COVID-19.

The rearrangement links TRBV7-2 to TRBJ1-2; tentatively, D is TRBD1 (5 bases). CDR1 is SGHTA and CDR2 is FQGNSA in the germline V gene. The CDR3 runs 14 residues. The V and J ends lost 5 bases and 8 bases respectively, with 18 bases between them. The CDR3 sequence: CASSPLMGQEGYTF. In DNA form, the CDR3 reads TGTGCCAGCAGCCCCCTGATGGGGCAGGAGGGCTACACCTTC.

The gene calls are TRBV6-1 and TRBJ1-5; 8 bases align to TRBD1. This CDR3 spans 16 amino acids. The V gene's germline CDR1 is MNHNS and CDR2 SASEGT. Losses at the gene ends were 4 bases for V and 7 bases for J; bases not matched to a gene: 12. CDR3 residues: CASSGDGQGRGQPQHF. CDR3 DNA sequence: TGTGCCAGCAGTGGGGATGGACAGGGCAGAGGGCAGCCCCAGCATTTT.

This clone was seen a few times. CDR3 amino acids: CASSLGVGSGNSPLHF. In DNA, the CDR3 is TGTGCCAGCAGCTTAGGTGTAGGGAGTGGTAATTCACCCCTCCACTTT. The genes are TRBV7-2 and TRBJ1-6; no firm D call. V lost 1 base and J lost 6, with 13 bases in between. Looked up from germline, CDR1 is SGHTA and CDR2 is FQGNSA. CDR3 length: 16 amino acids. The whole variable domain, remainder taken from reference TRBV7-2 and TRBJ1-6, is GAGVSQSPSNKVTEKGKDVELRCDPISGHTALYWYRQSLGQGLEFLIYFQGNSAPDKSGLPSDRFSAERTGGSVSTLTIQRTQQEDSAVYLCASSLGVGSGNSPLHFGNGTRLTVT.

This clone was detected only once. V usage is TRBV19 and J usage is TRBJ2-1; no clear D gene. CDR3 length: 14 amino acids. Germline values: CDR1 LNHDA, CDR2 SQIVND (reference sequence). Trimming stripped 3 bases from V and 8 bases from J, with 14 bases between. The CDR3 sequence: CASSITISKDEQFF. CDR3 coding DNA: TGTGCCAGTAGTATCACTATATCCAAGGATGAGCAGTTCTTC.

This clone has just one count. The chain couples TRBV7-2 to TRBJ1-6; 8 positions agree with TRBD1. CDR3 size: 16 residues. CDR1 SGHTA and CDR2 FQGNSA come from the germline V gene. Unmatched junction bases numbered 7, after V lost 5 bases and J lost 4 bases. CDR3 protein: CASSPAGGVYNSPLHF. CDR3 in DNA: TGTGCCAGCAGCCCCGCAGGGGGCGTTTATAATTCACCCCTCCACTTT.

The J gene is TRBJ1-6, the V gene TRBV28; 10 bases are a match to TRBD1. The CDR3 spans 13 residues. Germline-derived CDR1 and CDR2 are MDHEN and SYDVKM. The V gene end was trimmed by 6 bases and the J gene end by 9 bases; junction bases not matched to a gene: 2. CDR3 region: CASRGQGSSPLHF. The CDR3 DNA is TGTGCCAGCAGGGGACAGGGGAGTTCACCCCTCCACTTT.

V gene TRBV27 combines with J gene TRBJ2-3; maybe TRBD2 (5 bases). V lost 7 bases and J lost 1, with 21 bases in between. CDR3 length: 17 residues. Germline V gives CDR1 MNHEY, CDR2 SMNVEV (reference sequence). This chain's CDR3 is CASTGLGGGPGTDTQYF. Written as DNA, the CDR3 is TGTGCCAGCACTGGACTCGGCGGTGGTCCCGGCACAGATACGCAGTATTTT.

This sequence joins TRBV5-1 and TRBJ2-7; D gene unclear. The CDR3 is 14 residues long. Germline CDR1 and CDR2: SGHRS and YFSETQ. V lost 2 bases to trimming and J lost 4 bases, with 13 bases between them. DNA for the CDR3: TGCGCCAGCAGCTTTCCCTCTCCTATATACGAGCAGTACTTC. It yields the protein CASSFPSPIYEQYF.

This clone has a handful of counts. This sequence joins TRBV7-2 and TRBJ1-5; D gene uncertain. V was pared by 1 base and J by 4 bases, with 14 bases between. There are 16 residues in the CDR3. The germline gives CDR1 SGHTA, CDR2 FQGNSA. CDR3 loop: CASSLDARTGNQPQHF. CDR3 coding DNA: TGTGCCAGCAGCTTAGACGCCAGGACGGGGAATCAGCCCCAGCATTTT.

The V and J genes are TRBV7-7 and TRBJ2-5; tentatively, D is TRBD1 (6 bases). CDR3 size: 17 residues. Between the trimmed V and J ends, which lost 5 bases and 4 bases, there was a span of 23 bases. Germline assignment: CDR1 SSHAT and CDR2 FNYEAQ (reference sequence). This CDR3 is CASSITGPQDPIETQYF. CDR3 DNA sequence: TGTGCCAGCAGCATCACAGGGCCCCAAGACCCGATAGAGACCCAGTACTTC.

This sequence joins TRBV9 and TRBJ1-6; D not certain. CDR3 size: 15 residues. CDR1 is SGDLS, CDR2 YYNGEE, per germline. V was shortened by 0 bases and J by 5 bases, with 9 bases between the two germline ends. The CDR3 coding sequence is TGTGCCAGCAGCGTAGATTTATCTAATAATTCACCCCTCCACTTT. As protein: CASSVDLSNNSPLHF. The full variable domain, its missing parts supplied by reference TRBV9 and TRBJ1-6, is DSGVTQTPKHLITATGQRVTLRCSPRSGDLSVYWYQQSLDQGLQFLIQYYNGEERAKGNILERFSAQQFPDLHSELNLSSLELGDSALYFCASSVDLSNNSPLHFGNGTRLTVT.

The gene calls are TRBV4-1 and TRBJ2-7; 9 nucleotides line up with TRBD1. This CDR3 has 16 amino acids. V lost 4 bases to trimming and J lost 5 bases; unmatched junction nucleotides: 12. Germline values: CDR1 MGHRA, CDR2 YSYEKL. DNA of the CDR3: TGCGCCAGCAGCCGAGGACCGGGACAGGGAGGCGACGAGCAGTACTTC. It yields the protein CASSRGPGQGGDEQYF.

There are a few counts of this clone. J is TRBJ1-5 and V is TRBV19, with D unresolved. This CDR3 region has 13 residues. Trimming shortened V by 3 bases and J by 14 bases, and 17 bases separated the two germline ends. CDR1 is LNHDA and CDR2 is SQIVND in the germline V gene (reference sequence). CDR3 region: CASSMSFTSYEHF. CDR3 coding DNA: TGTGCCAGTAGTATGAGTTTCACGTCTTATGAGCATTTT.

The V gene is TRBV30, the J gene TRBJ1-2, with D possibly TRBD1 on 5 matching bases. The V end was cut by 0 bases, the J end by 6 bases, with 14 bases between. Germline CDR1 is GTSNPN and CDR2 is SVGIG (reference sequence). The CDR3 sequence is 14 residues long. The CDR3, as DNA: TGTGCCTGGAGTGTTGGGGTAGGGGTGGATGGCTACACCTTC. Translated, it gives CAWSVGVGVDGYTF.

On this clone itself: This same CDR3 is encoded by further DNA sequences in the sample. The J gene is TRBJ1-5, the V gene TRBV3-1 (or the pseudogene TRBV3-2); the D is unclear. Germline V gives CDR1 LGHDT, CDR2 YNNKEL (reference sequence). This CDR3 has 13 amino acids. Trimming took off 0 bases at V and 10 bases at J, with 10 bases between the two ends. As DNA, the CDR3 is TGTGCCAGCAGCCAAGATCGACGGGGACCCCAGCATTTT. Its translation: CASSQDRRGPQHF.

V and J are TRBV28 and TRBJ2-1; a weak D match, TRBD2 (7 bases). The CDR3 is made up of 14 amino acids. The germline CDR1 and CDR2 sequences are MDHEN and SYDVKM. V lost 7 bases, J lost 6 bases, and 16 bases lay in between. DNA for the CDR3: TGTGCCAGCACCGTGGGGGGGGCTCTCAATGAGCAGTTCTTC. This sequence encodes CASTVGGALNEQFF.

V usage is TRBV7-2 and J usage is TRBJ1-4; weak D call: TRBD1 (6 bases). V lost 5 bases, J lost 8 bases, and 15 bases lay in between. Germline CDR1 reads SGHTA; CDR2 reads FQGNSA. The CDR3 sequence is 14 residues long. The CDR3 coding sequence is TGTGCCAGCAGCCAGGGGTTCCAAGGGGAAAAACTGTTTTTT. Protein product: CASSQGFQGEKLFF.

The V gene is TRBV11-2, the J gene TRBJ2-7, with TRBD2 matching over 8 bases. V was pared by 4 bases and J by 0 bases, with 5 bases of the junction left unmatched. Germline V gene lookup returns CDR1 SGHAT and CDR2 FQNNGV. This CDR3 comprises 15 residues. This chain's CDR3 is CASSSGAGGSYEQYF. CDR3 nucleotide sequence: TGTGCCAGCAGCTCTGGGGCGGGGGGCTCCTACGAGCAGTACTTC.

Note on this clone: This sample also contains other DNA sequences that code for the same CDR3. The chain has TRBV9 and TRBJ1-1, with D perhaps TRBD1 (6 bases). The ends were cut back, 0 bases at V and 0 bases at J, with 9 bases in the middle. The CDR3 is made up of 15 amino acids. CDR1 is SGDLS, CDR2 YYNGEE, per germline. The CDR3 nucleotides are TGTGCCAGCAGCGTAGGTCAGGGGATGAACACTGAAGCTTTCTTT. Translated: CASSVGQGMNTEAFF.

The chain uses TRBV10-3 and TRBJ1-2, with 7 bases matching TRBD1. V lost 6 bases to trimming and J lost 7 bases; unmatched junction nucleotides: 11. Germline-derived CDR1 and CDR2 are ENHRY and SYGVKD. The CDR3 is 14 amino acids. Written as DNA, the CDR3 is TGTGCCATCAGGGGGGGACAGCAATCGGGTGGCTACACCTTC. Encoded protein: CAIRGGQQSGGYTF.

The DNA of the CDR3 is TGTGCCAGCAGCGAGTTCGGGACAGAGAATGAAAAACTGTTTTTT. It is translated as CASSEFGTENEKLFF. The V call is TRBV7-7, the J call TRBJ1-4; 7 nucleotides line up with TRBD1. Germline V gene lookup returns CDR1 SSHAT and CDR2 FNYEAQ (reference sequence). J lost 5 bases, V lost 5 bases, and 8 bases had no gene match. The CDR3 spans 15 residues.

The chain couples TRBV19 to TRBJ2-7; 12 bases match TRBD1. In germline, CDR1 is LNHDA, CDR2 SQIVND (reference sequence). V lost 4 bases to trimming and J lost 1 base; unmatched junction nucleotides: 11. CDR3 length equals 18 residues. CDR3 region: CASSTPGTGGPFSYEQYF. The CDR3 DNA is TGTGCCAGTAGTACTCCCGGGACAGGGGGCCCCTTTTCCTACGAGCAGTACTTC.

The rearrangement links TRBV3-1 (or the pseudogene TRBV3-2) to TRBJ1-4; the D is unclear. The length of the CDR3 is 16 residues. Germline CDR1 and CDR2: LGHDT and YNNKEL (reference sequence). Deletions cut 5 bases from V and 4 bases from J, with 17 bases between. The CDR3 sequence is CASSTRGGRSNEKLFF. DNA of the CDR3: TGTGCCAGCAGCACTCGGGGAGGCAGGAGTAATGAAAAACTGTTTTTT.

This clone was seen only a few times. The J gene is TRBJ2-1, the V gene TRBV19, with 9 bases lining up with TRBD1. This CDR3 comprises 16 residues. Germline V gene sequence: CDR1 LNHDA, CDR2 SQIVND (reference sequence). V dropped 1 base and J dropped 7; count of bases not matched to a gene: 8. This chain's CDR3 is CASSIGRGQGWNEQFF. The CDR3 DNA reads as TGTGCCAGTAGTATAGGCCGTGGACAGGGGTGGAATGAGCAGTTCTTC.

CDR3 nucleotides: TGTGCCAGCAGCGTGCGGGCTAGCGGGGGGGAGACCCAGTACTTC. Protein: CASSVRASGGETQYF. The chain recombines TRBV5-6 with TRBJ2-5; TRBD2 matches 11 bases. J lost 5 bases, V lost 4 bases, and 7 bases had no gene match. The CDR3 covers 15 residues. Germline V gives CDR1 SGHDT, CDR2 YYEEEE.

The genes are TRBV10-3 and TRBJ1-5, with D possibly matching TRBD1 (6 bases). There are 13 residues in the CDR3. With 5 bases removed from V and 5 bases from J, the gap between germline ends came to 10 bases. Germline values: CDR1 ENHRY, CDR2 SYGVKD. The CDR3 nucleotides read TGTGCCATCAGTACACAGGGAGATCAGCCCCAGCATTTT. Translation gives CAISTQGDQPQHF.